The rows below give T cell receptor beta chains drawn from one sample of a study of blood T cell repertoires in COVID-19. TCRdb's copy holds only in-frame clones and misses some; the assay was immunoSEQ multiplex PCR. Found here are 80,000 or so clones, under 85% of them singletons; the top ten hold roughly 9%. The source material was peripheral blood. These receptors were obtained from a human donor in a cohort sampled during active COVID-19. CDR3s include the opening cysteine and the closing phenylalanine or tryptophan. D genes are given only for firm matches. The size field is filled for only some rows; it gives once, few, many or a size class.

d_call | clone_size | j_call | v_call | cdr3_aa | cdr3_nt
TRBD1 | once | TRBJ1-2 | TRBV7-8 | CASGPGQIYGYTF | TGTGCCAGCGGCCCGGGACAGATTTATGGCTACACCTTC
TRBD1 | . | TRBJ2-7 | TRBV11-2 | CASSLFAIRGFSYEQYF | TGTGCCAGCAGCTTATTCGCCATCAGGGGGTTTTCCTACGAGCAGTACTTC
. | . | TRBJ1-2 | TRBV5-3 | CARNWGRGIGNYGYTF | TGTGCCAGAAACTGGGGTCGGGGAATTGGGAACTATGGCTACACCTTC
TRBD2 | . | TRBJ2-7 | TRBV29-1 | CSVALADKQYF | TGCAGCGTTGCCCTAGCGGACAAGCAGTACTTC
TRBD1 | . | TRBJ2-7 | TRBV18 | CASSLRQGAYEQYF | TGTGCCAGCTCACTGCGACAGGGAGCCTACGAGCAGTACTTC
TRBD2 | . | TRBJ2-1 | TRBV7-3 | CASSFGLAGSNEQFF | TGTGCCAGCAGCTTCGGACTAGCGGGATCTAATGAGCAGTTCTTC
TRBD1 | . | TRBJ2-7 | TRBV4-1 | CASSQRGPDEQYF | TGCGCCAGCAGCCAGAGGGGGCCCGACGAGCAGTACTTC
TRBD1 | few | TRBJ2-7 | TRBV11-1 | CASSSGQGSSQYF | TGTGCCAGCAGCTCGGGACAGGGTTCTTCGCAGTACTTC
TRBD1 | . | TRBJ1-6 | TRBV3-1/TRBV3-2 | CASSLGTGNSPLHF | TGTGCCAGCAGCCTTGGGACAGGGAATTCACCCCTCCACTTT
TRBD2 | . | TRBJ2-2 | TRBV9 | CASSVESGGLTGELFF | TGTGCCAGCAGCGTAGAGTCGGGGGGGCTCACCGGGGAGCTGTTTTTT
TRBD2 | . | TRBJ2-3 | TRBV9 | CASSARDYFTDTQYF | TGTGCCAGCAGCGCCCGGGACTATTTCACAGATACGCAGTATTTT
. | . | TRBJ2-3 | TRBV11-3 | CASSLGAGADTQYF | TGTGCCAGCAGCTTAGGGGCAGGGGCAGATACGCAGTATTTT
. | . | TRBJ2-1 | TRBV6-6 | CASSQQGTEFF | TGTGCCAGCAGCCAACAGGGAACGGAATTCTTC
TRBD2 | . | TRBJ2-7 | TRBV5-1 | CASSLGTSGSDEQYF | TGCGCCAGCAGCTTAGGGACTAGCGGGAGCGACGAGCAGTACTTC
. | . | TRBJ2-2 | TRBV3-1/TRBV3-2 | CASSQDTSRTGELFF | TGTGCCAGCAGCCAGGACACTTCCAGGACCGGGGAGCTGTTTTTT
. | . | TRBJ1-4 | TRBV7-9 | CASSLVGDLNEKLFF | TGTGCCAGCAGCTTAGTGGGGGACTTAAATGAAAAACTGTTTTTT
. | . | TRBJ2-7 | TRBV6-5 | CASSYAGEQYF | TGTGCCAGCAGTTATGCCGGGGAGCAGTACTTC
. | . | TRBJ1-6 | TRBV6-4 | CASSVQAHSPLHF | TGTGCCAGCAGTGTTCAGGCCCATTCACCCCTCCACTTT
. | . | TRBJ1-2 | TRBV5-4 | CASSLANRVDGYTF | TGTGCCAGCAGCTTAGCAAACCGGGTCGATGGCTACACCTTC
. | . | TRBJ1-2 | TRBV5-1 | CASSLEGQSFGYTF | TGCGCCAGCAGCTTGGAGGGACAATCATTTGGCTACACCTTC
TRBD1 | . | TRBJ2-7 | TRBV4-1 | CASSREQGVASYEQYF | TGCGCCAGCAGCCGAGAACAGGGGGTTGCGTCCTACGAGCAGTACTTC
TRBD1 | once | TRBJ2-7 | TRBV29-1 | CSAATGLGDEQYF | TGCAGCGCCGCGACAGGGTTAGGGGACGAGCAGTACTTC
TRBD2 | . | TRBJ2-3 | TRBV29-1 | CSVWNSGDPQYF | TGCAGCGTTTGGAATAGCGGGGATCCGCAGTATTTT
TRBD1 | . | TRBJ2-7 | TRBV11-2 | CASSTHRGPLSYEQYF | TGTGCCAGCAGCACCCACAGGGGGCCCCTCTCCTACGAGCAGTACTTC
. | . | TRBJ1-6 | TRBV6-5 | CATTRDSETPLHF | TGTGCCACCACCCGGGACTCTGAGACACCCCTCCACTTT
. | . | TRBJ1-1 | TRBV18 | CASSPRPAGDTEAFF | TGTGCCAGCTCACCACGCCCCGCAGGGGACACTGAAGCTTTCTTT
. | few | TRBJ2-7 | TRBV6-6 | CASGRGAYEQYF | TGTGCCAGCGGCAGGGGAGCCTACGAGCAGTACTTC